These T cell receptor beta chains were read from a single sample in a study of cytomegalovirus exposure and HLA in healthy donors. Libraries were prepared by immunoSEQ multiplex PCR; TCRdb keeps only in-frame clonotypes and omits some of them. Found here are about 100,000 clones, roughly 76% of them singletons; the top ten hold over 3%. Sequenced material: PBMCs. These receptors were obtained from a middle-aged man in good health and CMV-seronegative. CDR3s include the opening cysteine and the closing phenylalanine or tryptophan. A D gene is named only where the DNA matches it firmly. Only some rows state a clone size, as once, few, many or a class for expanded clones.

j_call: TRBJ1-5
clone_size: NA
d_call: NA
v_call: TRBV7-9
cdr3_nt: TGTGCCAGCAGCTCCCAGGTTGGGCAGCCCCAGCATTTT
cdr3_aa: CASSSQVGQPQHF

j_call: TRBJ2-5
clone_size: NA
d_call: NA
v_call: TRBV2
cdr3_nt: TGTGCCAGCAGGGCCATATGGGAGACCCAGTACTTC
cdr3_aa: CASRAIWETQYF

j_call: TRBJ1-1
clone_size: NA
d_call: TRBD1
v_call: TRBV30
cdr3_nt: TGTGCCTGGACGGACAGGGGTTATGACACTGAAGCTTTCTTT
cdr3_aa: CAWTDRGYDTEAFF

j_call: TRBJ1-1
clone_size: NA
d_call: NA
v_call: TRBV6-4
cdr3_nt: TGTGCCAGCAGTGAGGTCCTCAGTGGAGCGGCTTTCTTT
cdr3_aa: CASSEVLSGAAFF

j_call: TRBJ2-2
clone_size: NA
d_call: NA
v_call: TRBV30
cdr3_nt: TGTGCCTGGAGTCCTATCACCGGGGAGCTGTTTTTT
cdr3_aa: CAWSPITGELFF

j_call: TRBJ1-5
clone_size: NA
d_call: TRBD1
v_call: TRBV28
cdr3_nt: TGTGCCAGCAGTCCCGAGACAGGGTCGGAGAATCAGCCCCAGCATTTT
cdr3_aa: CASSPETGSENQPQHF

j_call: TRBJ2-5
clone_size: NA
d_call: NA
v_call: TRBV5-5
cdr3_nt: TGTGCCAGCAGCTTGGCCGGAGGGCTCGGCGAGACCCAGTACTTC
cdr3_aa: CASSLAGGLGETQYF

j_call: TRBJ1-6
clone_size: many
d_call: TRBD1
v_call: TRBV6-5
cdr3_nt: TGTGCCAGCAGTTACTCCTCCGGGACAGGGATTTCACCCCTCCACTTT
cdr3_aa: CASSYSSGTGISPLHF

j_call: TRBJ2-3
clone_size: NA
d_call: TRBD1
v_call: TRBV25-1
cdr3_nt: TGTGCCGTCCCAGGGGGTAATACGCAGTATTTT
cdr3_aa: CAVPGGNTQYF

j_call: TRBJ2-7
clone_size: few
d_call: NA
v_call: TRBV5-4
cdr3_nt: TGTGCCAGCAGCCAGCAGAATCAGGACTACGAGCAGTACTTC
cdr3_aa: CASSQQNQDYEQYF

j_call: TRBJ1-4
clone_size: few
d_call: TRBD1
v_call: TRBV5-1
cdr3_nt: TGCGCCAGCAGCCCTGATCCGGGACAGACTAATGAAAAACTGTTTTTT
cdr3_aa: CASSPDPGQTNEKLFF

j_call: TRBJ1-4
clone_size: NA
d_call: TRBD1
v_call: TRBV4-2
cdr3_nt: TGTGCCAGCAGCCAGGGACAGGGGGCAGGTAATGAAAAACTGTTTTTT
cdr3_aa: CASSQGQGAGNEKLFF

j_call: TRBJ1-3
clone_size: NA
d_call: NA
v_call: TRBV6-1
cdr3_nt: TGTGCCACTAACAGGGTGAGCTCTGGAAACACCATATATTTT
cdr3_aa: CATNRVSSGNTIYF

j_call: TRBJ2-7
clone_size: NA
d_call: NA
v_call: TRBV9
cdr3_nt: TGTGCCAGCAGCGTAGGTGGGACATTCTCCTACGAGCAGTACTTC
cdr3_aa: CASSVGGTFSYEQYF

j_call: TRBJ1-5
clone_size: NA
d_call: NA
v_call: TRBV7-2
cdr3_nt: TGTGCCAGCAGCGACCGGGATCAGCCCCAGCATTTT
cdr3_aa: CASSDRDQPQHF

j_call: TRBJ1-6
clone_size: NA
d_call: NA
v_call: TRBV4-2
cdr3_nt: TGTGCCAGCAGCCAAGCGAGATCCGGACTGCACGGCCTCCACTTT
cdr3_aa: CASSQARSGLHGLHF

j_call: TRBJ2-2
clone_size: few
d_call: TRBD2
v_call: TRBV6-5
cdr3_nt: TGTGCCAGCAGCAGCGGGGTTAACACCGGGGAGCTGTTTTTT
cdr3_aa: CASSSGVNTGELFF

j_call: TRBJ1-2
clone_size: NA
d_call: TRBD1
v_call: TRBV5-5
cdr3_nt: TGTGCCAGCAACAGGGACAGGGCCCTCTATGGCTACACCTTC
cdr3_aa: CASNRDRALYGYTF

j_call: TRBJ2-5
clone_size: once
d_call: TRBD2
v_call: TRBV19
cdr3_nt: TGTGCCAGTAGTCCCGGGACTAGTAAAGAGACCCAGTACTTC
cdr3_aa: CASSPGTSKETQYF

j_call: TRBJ2-3
clone_size: NA
d_call: TRBD2
v_call: TRBV5-1
cdr3_nt: TGCGCCAGCAGCTTGGCCGGGAGGGCTCACACAGATACGCAGTATTTT
cdr3_aa: CASSLAGRAHTDTQYF

j_call: TRBJ2-5
clone_size: NA
d_call: NA
v_call: TRBV25-1
cdr3_nt: TGTGCCAGCAGCCGACAGGTACAAGAGACCCAGTACTTC
cdr3_aa: CASSRQVQETQYF

j_call: TRBJ2-2
clone_size: few
d_call: TRBD2
v_call: TRBV19
cdr3_nt: TGTGCCGGGGGAGCGGGGGTCTCGAACACCGGGGAGCTGTTTTTT
cdr3_aa: CAGGAGVSNTGELFF

j_call: TRBJ2-5
clone_size: NA
d_call: NA
v_call: TRBV7-2
cdr3_nt: TGTGCCAGCAGCTTAGCGGCAGGTTCATGGGAGACCCAGTACTTC
cdr3_aa: CASSLAAGSWETQYF

j_call: TRBJ2-7
clone_size: NA
d_call: NA
v_call: TRBV30
cdr3_nt: TGTGCCTGGAGTTTAACCGACTCCTACGAGCAGTACTTC
cdr3_aa: CAWSLTDSYEQYF

j_call: TRBJ1-1
clone_size: NA
d_call: NA
v_call: TRBV14
cdr3_nt: TGTGCCAGCAGCCAATGGCCCGGGGACACTGAAGCTTTCTTT
cdr3_aa: CASSQWPGDTEAFF

j_call: TRBJ2-5
clone_size: NA
d_call: NA
v_call: TRBV7-8
cdr3_nt: TGTGCCAGCAGCTCCATAAAAGGGGAGCGGGTACGACAAGAGACCCAGTACTTC
cdr3_aa: CASSSIKGERVRQETQYF